This TCR beta chain was sequenced for a study of cytomegalovirus exposure and HLA in healthy donors. Points on this clone: What it binds is not known.

Findings and limits, study-wide: Exclusion as indistinguishable affected some V segments, including TRBV6-2 and TRBV6-3.

The V gene lost 5 bases and the J gene lost 2 bases, with 12 bases spanning the gap. CDR3 length: 14 residues. Germline V gene lookup returns CDR1 SGHTA and CDR2 FQGNSA. Researchers ran the PCR with 60 Vbeta and 13 Jbeta primers. Sequenced by immunoSEQ multiplex PCR; TCRdb stores in-frame clones only, minus some. Its table records about 25,000 clones. The rearrangement uses TRBV7-2 and TRBJ1-2; D not certain. The sequenced sample consisted of PBMCs. This receptor was identified in a male donor in good health and CMV-seropositive. The CDR3 sequence: CASSLGSGNYGYTF. As DNA, the CDR3 is TGTGCCAGCAGCCTAGGATCCGGGAACTATGGCTACACCTTC.